These T cell receptor beta chains were read from a single sample in a study of T cell changes during pregnancy in multiple sclerosis. Assay: immunoSEQ multiplex PCR; the TCRdb copy retains only in-frame clones and omits some. The table lists more than 40,000 clones, over 80% of them singletons, with approximately 0.68% in the top ten. Sequenced material: CD4+ T cells from peripheral blood mononuclear cells, taken in the third trimester of pregnancy. The source of these receptors is a female donor with multiple sclerosis, enrolled in a pregnancy study. Both conserved end residues are part of each CDR3. The D gene is left open where the match is weak. Size values are once, few and many counts, or a class for expanded clones, and some rows have none.

j_gene	d_gene	v_gene	abundance	CDR3aa	CDR3nt
TRBJ1-4	NA	TRBV19	NA	CASSIDRRNEKLFF	TGTGCCAGTAGTATAGATCGGCGGAATGAAAAACTGTTTTTT
TRBJ1-3	NA	TRBV19	NA	CASSPPGQTGNTIYF	TGTGCCAGTAGTCCCCCCGGACAGACTGGAAACACCATATATTTT
TRBJ1-5	NA	TRBV7-2	NA	CASSLAIGASNQPQHF	TGTGCCAGCAGCTTAGCGATAGGGGCTAGCAATCAGCCCCAGCATTTT
TRBJ2-5	NA	TRBV21-1	NA	CASSKVSPRDRVWETQYF	TGTGCCAGCAGCAAAGTTAGTCCCCGGGACAGGGTGTGGGAGACCCAGTACTTC
TRBJ2-5	NA	TRBV7-2	NA	CASSLVAGPSETQYF	TGTGCCAGCAGCTTAGTGGCGGGACCCTCAGAGACCCAGTACTTC
TRBJ1-5	TRBD1	TRBV6-6	NA	CASSDRGPGNQPQHF	TGTGCCAGCAGTGACAGGGGTCCGGGCAATCAGCCCCAGCATTTT
TRBJ2-7	TRBD1	TRBV2	NA	CASRPLQGNSYEQYF	TGTGCCAGCAGGCCGCTACAGGGGAACTCCTACGAGCAGTACTTC
TRBJ1-1	TRBD1	TRBV18	NA	CASSPTGASPNTEAFF	TGTGCCAGCTCACCGACAGGGGCGTCTCCGAACACTGAAGCTTTCTTT
TRBJ2-5	NA	TRBV5-1	NA	CASSLAPDQETQYF	TGCGCCAGCAGCTTGGCTCCGGACCAAGAGACCCAGTACTTC
TRBJ2-7	NA	TRBV7-9	NA	CASSFPGLREQYF	TGTGCCAGCAGCTTTCCTGGGCTCCGAGAGCAGTACTTC
TRBJ2-3	TRBD2	TRBV4-3	NA	CASSQVAGGGTDTQYF	TGCGCCAGCAGCCAAGTAGCGGGGGGGGGAACAGATACGCAGTATTTT
TRBJ1-2	NA	TRBV5-3	NA	CARSLVYYGYTF	TGTGCCAGAAGCTTGGTCTACTATGGCTACACCTTC
TRBJ2-5	NA	TRBV2	NA	CASSAEETQYF	TGTGCCAGCAGTGCCGAGGAGACCCAGTACTTC
TRBJ2-2	TRBD2	TRBV5-1	NA	CASSHRSGASGKSNTGELFF	TGCGCCAGCAGCCACCGAAGTGGGGCTAGCGGGAAATCGAACACCGGGGAGCTGTTTTTT
TRBJ2-7	TRBD2	TRBV5-8	NA	CASSRFGLAGSYEQYF	TGTGCCAGCAGCAGATTTGGACTAGCTGGATCCTACGAGCAGTACTTC
TRBJ1-1	TRBD1	TRBV5-1	NA	CASSTTGGSAFF	TGCGCCAGCAGCACGACAGGGGGCAGTGCTTTCTTT
TRBJ2-6	TRBD1	TRBV29-1	NA	CSALSRGRKPSGANVLTF	TGCAGCGCCTTATCCAGGGGGCGAAAGCCCTCTGGGGCCAACGTCCTGACTTTC
TRBJ2-7	TRBD1	TRBV4-2	once	CASSPGQLNYEQYF	TGTGCCAGCAGCCCGGGACAGCTCAACTACGAGCAGTACTTC
TRBJ2-7	TRBD2	TRBV19	NA	CASSHGLAGGPISYEQYF	TGTGCCAGTAGTCACGGACTAGCGGGAGGGCCAATATCATACGAGCAGTACTTC
TRBJ2-4	NA	TRBV7-8	NA	CASSSTVKIAKNIQYF	TGTGCCAGCAGCTCGACAGTTAAAATAGCCAAAAACATTCAGTACTTC
TRBJ1-2	NA	TRBV7-2	NA	CASSFGSNYGYTF	TGTGCCAGCAGCTTTGGCTCTAACTATGGCTACACCTTC
TRBJ2-7	TRBD2	TRBV30	NA	CAWNPGLAGSYEQYF	TGTGCCTGGAATCCTGGACTAGCGGGGTCCTACGAGCAGTACTTC